The clone carrying this T cell receptor beta chain was observed a single time. This sample is part of a study of blood T cell repertoires in COVID-19. Study-level background: In each case, the material was cDNA or gDNA derived from T cells, B-cell-depleted T cells, or PBMCs.

This CDR3 has 16 residues. CDR1 LNHDA and CDR2 SQIVND come from the germline V gene (reference sequence). Trimming took 7 bases from V and 0 from J; bases not matched to a gene: 9. In the original analysis: Reference gene primer amplification gave estimated nucleated cell counts. The method was immunoSEQ multiplex PCR; TCRdb's version includes in-frame clones alone and lacks a portion of them. The D gene and trimming were derived from the DNA, and the V and J assignments and clone size from that table. The sample carries some 50,000 clones, roughly 93% recorded once. The chain recombines TRBV19 with TRBJ2-1; 7 bases are a match to TRBD1. The TCR sequence derives from a man aged 60 to 69 with COVID-19, enrolled during active disease. Input material: peripheral blood. CDR3 loop: CASISQGQSSYNEQFF. The CDR3, as DNA: TGTGCCAGTATCTCGCAGGGACAGAGCTCCTACAATGAGCAGTTCTTC. Full variable domain (remainder filled in from reference TRBV19 and TRBJ2-1): DGGITQSPKYLFRKEGQNVTLSCEQNLNHDAMYWYRQDPGQGLRLIYYSQIVNDFQKGDIAEGYSVSREKKESFPLTVTSAQKNPTAFYLCASISQGQSSYNEQFFGPGTRLTVL.